These 27 T cell receptor beta chains share one sample of origin, sequenced in a study of Ad26.COV2.S vaccination and SARS-CoV-2 variants. Treatment: around 19 received Ad26.COV2.S at low or high dose, single or two shots; roughly 5 received placebo; per-sample allocation not given. Specimen acquisition occurred on day 63 following the initial vaccine or placebo injection. TCRdb keeps only in-frame clones here, not all; method: immunoSEQ multiplex PCR. The top ten hold roughly 3% of the sample, which has about 370,000 clones, roughly nine tenths seen once. The sample was peripheral blood, taken in a trial of Ad26.COV2.S vaccine versus placebo. The origin of the receptors is a person aged 18-60 years who received the Ad26.COV2.S COVID-19 vaccine or a placebo.

V and J are TRBV5-1 and TRBJ2-7, with a weak D call TRBD1 (5 bases). The CDR3 extends over 14 amino acids. Trimming removed 2 bases at V and 4 bases at J, with 13 bases between. Germline CDR1 and CDR2: SGHRS and YFSETQ. CDR3 protein: CASSLLAGFYEQYF. DNA for the CDR3: TGCGCCAGCAGCTTATTGGCAGGGTTTTACGAGCAGTACTTC.

The chain employs TRBV5-1 and TRBJ2-3; D may be TRBD1 (6 bases). Trimming removed 6 bases from V and 0 bases from J, with 14 bases in between. The CDR3 loop spans 15 amino acids. The V gene's germline CDR1 is SGHRS and CDR2 YFSETQ. The CDR3 is CASTKDRLSTDTQYF. The CDR3 DNA reads as TGCGCCAGCACCAAGGACAGATTAAGCACAGATACGCAGTATTTT.

V usage is TRBV5-1 and J usage is TRBJ1-6; D gene uncertain. The CDR3 has 16 amino acids. V was shortened by 2 bases and J by 8 bases, with 17 bases between the two germline ends. Germline V lookup: CDR1 SGHRS, CDR2 YFSETQ. The chain's CDR3 is CASSLRGGSTDSPLHF. CDR3 DNA: TGCGCCAGCAGCTTACGCGGAGGCTCTACGGATTCACCCCTCCACTTT.

The rearrangement joins TRBV10-1 to TRBJ1-6; unclear D gene. V was clipped by 3 bases and J by 6 bases, with 15 bases between them. Germline CDR1 is WNHNN and CDR2 is SYGVQD (reference sequence). This CDR3 is 16 amino acids long. The CDR3, as DNA: TGCGCCAGCAGTGATACCGCCATTGCCCTTAATTCACCCCTCCACTTT. This codes for CASSDTAIALNSPLHF.

This clone has a single count. The chain combines TRBV11-2 with TRBJ1-1; D is unclear. Germline V CDR1 and CDR2: SGHAT, FQNNGV. The CDR3 covers 15 residues. Between the trimmed V and J ends, which lost 4 bases and 7 bases, there was a span of 19 bases. CDR3 nucleotides: TGTGCCAGCAGCTCCGAGGGTGTAGGGTTCGGTGAAGCTTTCTTT. Its protein is CASSSEGVGFGEAFF. The variable domain in full, with the rest retrieved from reference TRBV11-2 and TRBJ1-1, is EAGVAQSPRYKIIEKRQSVAFWCNPISGHATLYWYQQILGQGPKLLIQFQNNGVVDDSQLPKDRFSAERLKGVDSTLKIQPAKLEDSAVYLCASSSEGVGFGEAFFGQGTRLTVV.

V is TRBV5-4 and J is TRBJ1-2; D is unresolved. This CDR3 region has 14 residues. Germline values: CDR1 SGHNT, CDR2 YYREEE (reference sequence). V shed 4 bases and J shed 0 bases, with 10 bases lying between them. The CDR3 protein is CASSVDGTNYGYTF. In DNA, the CDR3 is TGTGCCAGCAGCGTCGACGGGACTAACTATGGCTACACCTTC.

The chain carries TRBV7-8 and TRBJ1-1; D may be TRBD1 (5 bases). The germline V gene has CDR1 SGHVS and CDR2 FQNEAQ. The CDR3 loop spans 14 amino acids. Trimming stripped 5 bases from V and 8 bases from J, with 18 bases between. The CDR3 reads CASSIAGERTEAFF. CDR3 in DNA: TGTGCCAGCAGCATTGCCGGAGAGAGGACAGAAGCTTTCTTT.

The chain carries TRBV24-1 and TRBJ2-2, with unresolved D. Germline CDR1 is KGHDR and CDR2 is SFDVKD. This CDR3 is 14 amino acids long. The V end was cut by 5 bases, the J end by 3 bases, with 9 bases between. In nucleotides, the CDR3 is TGTGCCACCAGTGGCAGGTCATACACCGGGGAGCTGTTTTTT. It codes for CATSGRSYTGELFF.

The CDR3, as DNA: TGTGCCAGCAGTGAATATTTCGGCGGGGGGACCGGGGAGCTGTTTTTT. This encodes CASSEYFGGGTGELFF. The chain links TRBV6-1 to TRBJ2-2, with TRBD2 identical over 8 bases. Trimming removed 2 bases from V and 5 bases from J; junction bases left unmatched: 7. CDR3 length: 16 residues. Per germline, CDR1 MNHNS and CDR2 SASEGT.

The V and J genes are TRBV18 and TRBJ2-1, with D possibly TRBD2 on 5 matching bases. Looked up from germline, CDR1 is KGHSH and CDR2 is LQKENI. The V gene lost 1 base and the J gene lost 6 bases, with 7 bases spanning the gap. The CDR3 loop spans 13 amino acids. CDR3 sequence reads: CASSPRGFNEQFF. The CDR3 nucleotides are TGTGCCAGCTCACCACGCGGGTTCAATGAGCAGTTCTTC.

This clone was seen a single time. Other DNA sequences in this specimen translate into the identical CDR3. The V call is TRBV27, the J call TRBJ2-1, with 10 bases lining up with TRBD2. The trim removed 6 bases at V and 3 bases at J, leaving 2 bases unmatched. The germline V gene has CDR1 MNHEY and CDR2 SMNVEV (reference sequence). The CDR3 extends over 14 amino acids. CDR3 in DNA: TGTGCCAGCAGATTAGCGGGGGGCTACAATGAGCAGTTCTTC. It yields the protein CASRLAGGYNEQFF.

The rearrangement joins TRBV19 to TRBJ1-1; TRBD1 is a possible D gene (6 bases). V lost 6 bases, J lost 0 bases, and 11 bases lay in between. The CDR3 has 14 amino acids. Germline V CDR1 and CDR2: LNHDA, SQIVND (reference sequence). CDR3 residues: CASSRRGVNTEAFF. In nucleotides, the CDR3 is TGTGCCAGTAGCCGCAGGGGAGTGAACACTGAAGCTTTCTTT. The variable domain in full, with the rest retrieved from reference TRBV19 and TRBJ1-1, is DGGITQSPKYLFRKEGQNVTLSCEQNLNHDAMYWYRQDPGQGLRLIYYSQIVNDFQKGDIAEGYSVSREKKESFPLTVTSAQKNPTAFYLCASSRRGVNTEAFFGQGTRLTVV.

The chain recombines TRBV25-1 with TRBJ1-4; D is perhaps TRBD1 (6 bases). This CDR3 contains 16 residues. From germline, CDR1 is MGHDK and CDR2 SYGVNS. With 4 bases removed from V and 3 bases from J, the gap between germline ends came to 15 bases. The CDR3 DNA is TGTGCCAGCAGTGTGAGAGGGGGAGGAGCTAATGAAAAACTGTTTTTT. Translating it yields CASSVRGGGANEKLFF.

This sequence joins TRBV19 and TRBJ1-6; 10 nucleotides match TRBD1. Germline CDR1 and CDR2: LNHDA and SQIVND (reference sequence). The CDR3 consists of 16 residues. V trimming: 1 base; J trimming: 4 bases; junction bases outside the gene matches: 1. In DNA, the CDR3 is TGTGCCAGTAGTATAGTGGGACAGGGGTATAATTCACCCCTCCACTTT. Protein product: CASSIVGQGYNSPLHF.

This chain links TRBV30 with TRBJ1-1; D gene ambiguous. This CDR3 comprises 13 residues. Trimming took 1 base from V and 1 from J, leaving 7 bases between them. Per the germline V gene, CDR1 is GTSNPN and CDR2 is SVGIG (reference sequence). DNA of the CDR3: TGTGCCTGGAGTGATCGGGGGAACACTGAAGCTTTCTTT. Protein product: CAWSDRGNTEAFF.

This chain uses TRBV7-9 with TRBJ2-7; D might be TRBD1 (6 bases). CDR3 size: 15 residues. V lost 6 bases and J lost 3, with 18 bases in between. CDR1 is SEHNR and CDR2 is FQNEAQ in the germline V gene (reference sequence). CDR3 sequence (DNA): TGTGCCAGCAGTAAGTTACAGGGTCCAATCTACGAGCAGTACTTC. Its protein product is CASSKLQGPIYEQYF.

The chain joins TRBV3-1 (or the pseudogene TRBV3-2) to TRBJ2-1; 7 positions match TRBD1. CDR3 length equals 17 residues. The trim removed 1 base at V and 0 bases at J, leaving 6 bases unmatched. The germline CDR1 and CDR2 sequences are LGHDT and YNNKEL (reference sequence). The CDR3 spells CASSQGQGHSSYNEQFF. As DNA, the CDR3 is TGTGCCAGCAGCCAAGGACAGGGCCATAGCTCCTACAATGAGCAGTTCTTC.

This chain links TRBV19 with TRBJ2-4; D is unresolved. The CDR3 length is 18 residues. V lost 1 base and J 0 bases, leaving 16 bases between the germline ends. Per the germline V gene, CDR1 is LNHDA and CDR2 is SQIVND (reference sequence). The CDR3 sequence is CASSIVFVQKVAKNIQYF. The CDR3 DNA reads TGTGCCAGTAGTATAGTATTCGTTCAGAAAGTAGCCAAAAACATTCAGTACTTC.

The chain employs TRBV29-1 and TRBJ2-7; 10 positions agree with TRBD2. V lost 7 bases to trimming and J lost 2 bases; unmatched junction nucleotides: 5. CDR3 length: 13 residues. Germline V lookup: CDR1 SQVTM, CDR2 ANQGSEA. The CDR3 region has the DNA TGCAGCGCGTCAGCGGGGGGGCCCTACGAGCAGTACTTC. Encoded protein: CSASAGGPYEQYF.

Here the CDR3 reads CASSLRGLSYNEQFF. Here the CDR3 DNA reads TGTGCCAGCAGCTTAAGGGGGCTATCCTACAATGAGCAGTTCTTC. V gene TRBV11-1 combines with J gene TRBJ2-1; the match to TRBD1 covers 7 bases. The junction had 2 bases not matched to a gene; V was cut back by 2 bases and J by 1 base. Germline CDR1 reads SGHAT; CDR2 reads FQDESV (reference sequence). The CDR3 has 15 residues.

The J gene is TRBJ2-5, the V gene TRBV30, with 7 bases lining up with TRBD1. Per germline, CDR1 GTSNPN and CDR2 SVGIG (reference sequence). This CDR3 has 15 residues. J lost 1 base, V lost 3 bases, and 8 bases had no gene match. CDR3 loop: CAWSLKRDSQETQYF. The CDR3 region has the DNA TGTGCCTGGAGCCTAAAGAGGGACAGCCAAGAGACCCAGTACTTC. The full variable domain, in which reference TRBV30 and TRBJ2-5 provide the parts outside the CDR3, is SQTIHQWPATLVQPVGSPLSLECTVEGTSNPNLYWYRQAAGRGLQLLFYSVGIGQISSEVPQNLSASRPQDRQFILSSKKLLLSDSGFYLCAWSLKRDSQETQYFGPGTRLLVL.

The gene calls are TRBV3-1 (or the pseudogene TRBV3-2) and TRBJ1-1; D is uncertain. Germline loops: CDR1 LGHDT, CDR2 YNNKEL (reference sequence). Trimming cost V 3 bases and J 2 bases, with 10 bases left between them. The CDR3 totals 14 residues. Here the CDR3 DNA reads TGTGCCAGCAGCCATTCAGGACCAAACACTGAAGCTTTCTTT. It yields the protein CASSHSGPNTEAFF.

The CDR3 nucleotides are TGTGCCACAGCCAAATCTAGCGGGGGAGGAGAGACCCAGTACTTC. Protein sequence: CATAKSSGGGETQYF. V usage is TRBV2 and J usage is TRBJ2-5, with 10 bases matching TRBD2. Germline CDR1 is SNHLY and CDR2 is FYNNEI. This CDR3 comprises 15 residues. With 10 bases clipped from V and 4 bases from J, the junction kept 12 bases outside the gene matches.

The CDR3 DNA reads TGTGCCAGCAGCCAAAGGGCAGATACGCAGTATTTT. This codes for CASSQRADTQYF. This sequence joins TRBV6-5 and TRBJ2-3; D is unresolved. The CDR3 contains 12 residues. V was shortened by 6 bases and J by 4 bases, with 8 bases between the two germline ends. CDR1 is MNHEY and CDR2 is SVGAGI in the germline V gene.

The CDR3, as DNA: TGTGCCACCAGCCCTGGGACTAGCGGGACAGATACGCAGTATTTT. Translated, it gives CATSPGTSGTDTQYF. The chain uses TRBV15 and TRBJ2-3; TRBD2 agrees at 12 bases. V lost 5 bases, J lost 3 bases, and 3 bases stayed unmatched. The CDR3 is 15 amino acids. CDR1 is LNHNV and CDR2 is YYDKDF in the germline V gene (reference sequence). Combining the CDR3 with reference TRBV15 and TRBJ2-3 gives the whole variable domain DAMVIQNPRYQVTQFGKPVTLSCSQTLNHNVMYWYQQKSSQAPKLLFHYYDKDFNNEADTPDNFQSRRPNTSFCFLDIRSPGLGDTAMYLCATSPGTSGTDTQYFGPGTRLTVL.

As concerns this clone: The same CDR3 arises from other DNA sequences in this sample as well. V usage is TRBV3-1 (or the pseudogene TRBV3-2) and J usage is TRBJ1-5, with D uncertain. V lost 4 bases, J lost 4 bases, and 5 bases lay in between. Germline V gives CDR1 LGHDT, CDR2 YNNKEL (reference sequence). The length of the CDR3 is 12 residues. DNA of the CDR3: TGTGCCAGCAGCCTTCAAAATCAGCCCCAGCATTTT. Protein sequence: CASSLQNQPQHF.

This clone occurred a few times. The same CDR3 arises from other DNA sequences in this sample as well. The V gene is TRBV13, the J gene TRBJ1-1, with no clear D. CDR3 length: 12 residues. Germline CDR1 is PRHDT and CDR2 is FYEKMQ (reference sequence). V was clipped by 3 bases and J by 1 base, with 3 bases between them. The CDR3 DNA sequence: TGTGCCAGCAGCTTGAGGAACACTGAAGCTTTCTTT. Translated: CASSLRNTEAFF.